The clone carrying this T cell receptor (beta chain) has only one observation. The record originates from a study of cytomegalovirus exposure and HLA in healthy donors. Trimming took 5 bases from V and 7 from J; bases not matched to a gene: 13. Germline CDR1 and CDR2: SGHTA and FQGNSA. The CDR3 spans 15 residues. Profiled with immunoSEQ multiplex PCR; TCRdb holds only in-frame clones, not every one. The table has some 50,000 clones, 94% seen once. This chain links TRBV7-2 with TRBJ2-5; 7 positions agree with TRBD1. The sequence derives from a woman under 30 in good health and CMV-seropositive. The source material was PBMCs. In nucleotides, the CDR3 is TGTGCCAGCAGCCCGACCCACACAGGGGAAGGGACCCAGTACTTC. Residues: CASSPTHTGEGTQYF. Complete variable domain (other parts from reference TRBV7-2 and TRBJ2-5): GAGVSQSPSNKVTEKGKDVELRCDPISGHTALYWYRQSLGQGLEFLIYFQGNSAPDKSGLPSDRFSAERTGGSVSTLTIQRTQQEDSAVYLCASSPTHTGEGTQYFGPGTRLLVL.